This TCR beta chain was identified during a study of lymphopenia after photon versus proton radiotherapy. To note about this clone: Its antigen is not identified.

Whole-study findings and limits: Photon-treated patients lost naive T cells and TCR diversity; proton-treated stayed stable. After lymphocyte nadir, photon-treated repertoires showed oligoclonal expansion, especially CD8+ Temra. Authors raise, but do not show, better survival with proton therapy.

Clones were sequenced by immunoSEQ multiplex PCR, and TCRdb holds only the in-frame ones, with some missing. The top ten hold around 20% of the sample, which has roughly 25,000 clones, roughly 85% seen once. After removal of 0 bases from V and 10 bases from J, the junction contained 6 bases not matched to a gene. This CDR3 comprises 13 residues. Germline lookup yields CDR1 MNHEY and CDR2 SVGAGI. The TCR comes from a woman in her 70s with pancreatic cancer. This rearrangement joins TRBV6-5 to TRBJ2-7, with 7 bases fitting TRBD2. The source was peripheral blood, collected from a patient treated with proton-based radiotherapy. As DNA, the CDR3 is TGTGCCAGCAGTTACTCGGGTAGGGAGGGTCAGTACTTC. As protein: CASSYSGREGQYF.